This T cell receptor (beta chain) was obtained from a study of T cells after yellow fever vaccination. Turning to the study itself: Researchers used SMART-Seq v4 Ultra Low Input to prepare fractions that had low cell numbers. Study conclusions and caveats: The secondary response was weaker but peaked faster, day 5 versus 15.

This clonotype was detected only a few times. The antigen is undetermined. TCRdb redid the calling of the 5' RACE reads with MiXCR, one entry per CDR3 protein. The repertoire includes hundreds of thousands of distinct CDR3 sequences, approximately 13% of them detected once, and more than 12% sits in the top ten. This sequence was found in a man aged 25 to 45 who received the YFV17D yellow fever vaccine. The sample in question was PBMCs, obtained on the day of the yellow fever booster vaccination.

The CDR3 loop reads CSANRGNSPLHF. In DNA form, the CDR3 reads TGCAGTGCTAACAGGGGCAATTCACCCCTCCACTTT. This sequence joins TRBV20-1 and TRBJ1-6; 7 bases are a match to TRBD1. CDR3 length: 12 residues. CDR1 and CDR2 from the germline V gene are DFQATT and SNEGSKA (reference sequence). V gave up 4 bases and J gave up 7 bases; unmatched junction bases: 1.